Below are 18 T cell receptor beta chains sequenced from a single sample in a study of T cell responses to AZD1222 COVID-19 vaccine (dated by TCRdb to about 2021). This specimen's time point label, interpreted: baseline before first vaccination. Receptor amplification or capture employed the immunoSEQ multiplex PCR assay. This immuneACCESS table, as held by TCRdb, lists in-frame sequences with V and J called but not all clones. Of the missing ones, under half trace to an unresolved V gene in checked studies; the others have no known cause. The sample table contains 80,000 to 90,000 clones; only one count was recorded for approximately 89% of them. Jointly, the top ten make up 2.2% of the sample. The material was peripheral blood, obtained on day 0 of AZD1222 vaccination. These receptors were obtained from an adult in good health.

The gene calls are TRBV5-1 and TRBJ2-7; TRBD1 aligns across 8 bases. Germline assignment: CDR1 SGHRS and CDR2 YFSETQ. The V and J ends lost 1 base and 5 bases, in that order; junction bases with no gene match: 14. This CDR3 has 17 amino acids. The CDR3 bases are TGCGCCAGCAGCTTGTGGTGGTCCCAGGGGGCTCGCAACGAGCAGTACTTC. Translated: CASSLWWSQGARNEQYF. Filled out from reference TRBV5-1 and TRBJ2-7, the complete variable domain reads KAGVTQTPRYLIKTRGQQVTLSCSPISGHRSVSWYQQTPGQGLQFLFEYFSETQRNKGNFPGRFSGRQFSNSRSEMNVSTLELGDSALYLCASSLWWSQGARNEQYFGPGTRLTVT.

The genes are TRBV12-3 or TRBV12-4 and TRBJ1-2; D not certain. The CDR3 sequence is 13 residues long. V lost 2 bases and J 4 bases, leaving 8 bases between the germline ends. The CDR3 sequence is CASSLSDLYGYTF. CDR3 in DNA: TGTGCCAGCAGTTTATCGGACCTCTATGGCTACACCTTC.

The chain employs TRBV11-2 and TRBJ2-5, with no clear D. Germline loops: CDR1 SGHAT, CDR2 FQNNGV. The length of the CDR3 is 11 residues. The V end was cut by 1 base, the J end by 4 bases, with 1 base between. CDR3 nucleotide sequence: TGTGCCAGCAGCTTAGCAGAGACCCAGTACTTC. It yields the protein CASSLAETQYF. Filled out from reference TRBV11-2 and TRBJ2-5, the complete variable domain reads EAGVAQSPRYKIIEKRQSVAFWCNPISGHATLYWYQQILGQGPKLLIQFQNNGVVDDSQLPKDRFSAERLKGVDSTLKIQPAKLEDSAVYLCASSLAETQYFGPGTRLLVL.

The chain combines TRBV30 with TRBJ1-2; TRBD1 agrees at 9 bases. V shed 3 bases, J shed 7 bases, and the junction held 12 bases outside the gene matches. Germline loops: CDR1 GTSNPN, CDR2 SVGIG (reference sequence). CDR3 length equals 15 residues. The CDR3 nucleotides are TGTGCCTGGAGCAGCGCCGGGACAGGGACGGCTGGCTACACCTTC. Protein sequence: CAWSSAGTGTAGYTF.

The gene calls are TRBV30 and TRBJ2-7, with D perhaps assigned TRBD1 or TRBD2 (5 bases each). Germline V gene sequence: CDR1 GTSNPN, CDR2 SVGIG (reference sequence). The ends were cut back, 0 bases at V and 2 bases at J, with 8 bases in the middle. This CDR3 has 13 amino acids. The CDR3 loop reads CAWSVMGAYEQYF. CDR3 nucleotides: TGTGCCTGGAGTGTTATGGGGGCCTACGAGCAGTACTTC.

V and J are TRBV27 and TRBJ2-1; D ambiguous. Germline V lookup: CDR1 MNHEY, CDR2 SMNVEV (reference sequence). Trimming pared 5 bases from V and 10 bases from J, leaving 12 bases between. The CDR3 totals 12 residues. The CDR3, as DNA: TGTGCCAGCAGTGCCGGACGTCACGAGCAGTTCTTC. Translated: CASSAGRHEQFF.

The chain joins TRBV14 to TRBJ1-2; TRBD1 might be the D (6 bases). This CDR3 has 15 amino acids. Between the trimmed V and J ends, which lost 1 base and 2 bases, there was a span of 11 bases. Germline V lookup: CDR1 SGHDN, CDR2 FVKESK. CDR3 in DNA: TGTGCCAGCAGCCAAGTAACAGGGTGGAACTATGGCTACACCTTC. It encodes CASSQVTGWNYGYTF.

This chain uses TRBV11-2 with TRBJ2-1; D is unresolved. The CDR3 covers 13 residues. The germline gives CDR1 SGHAT, CDR2 FQNNGV. The ends were cut back, 0 bases at V and 12 bases at J, with 12 bases in the middle. CDR3 nucleotide sequence: TGTGCCAGCAGCTTAGATCAAAGGGATGCGCAGTTCTTC. This sequence encodes CASSLDQRDAQFF.

The chain uses TRBV3-1 (or the pseudogene TRBV3-2) and TRBJ2-3, with D unresolved. CDR3 size: 17 residues. Trimming left V 1 base short and J 4 bases short, with 18 bases between. Germline CDR1 and CDR2: LGHDT and YNNKEL (reference sequence). The CDR3 coding sequence is TGTGCCAGCAGCCAAGTAGTAAGCTACCAGCAGGCAGATACGCAGTATTTT. This encodes CASSQVVSYQQADTQYF.

The V and J genes are TRBV5-1 and TRBJ2-7; possibly TRBD1 for D (5 bases). CDR1 and CDR2 (germline): SGHRS, YFSETQ. CDR3 length: 14 amino acids. V lost 0 bases and J lost 7, with 14 bases in between. The DNA for the CDR3 is TGCGCCAGCAGCTTGGGACAGAGTCTACGAGAGCAGTACTTC. Protein sequence: CASSLGQSLREQYF.

The V call is TRBV5-1, the J call TRBJ1-2; TRBD1 matches at 10 bases. The CDR3 loop spans 14 amino acids. V dropped 0 bases and J dropped 8; count of bases not matched to a gene: 4. Germline V gene data show CDR1 as SGHRS and CDR2 as YFSETQ. The CDR3 protein is CASSLDGQGGGYTF. Written as DNA, the CDR3 is TGCGCCAGCAGCTTGGACGGACAGGGGGGAGGCTACACCTTC.

The chain employs TRBV18 and TRBJ2-4; D is unclear. V was clipped by 3 bases and J by 0 bases, with 9 bases between them. The length of the CDR3 is 15 residues. CDR1 KGHSH and CDR2 LQKENI come from the germline V gene. The CDR3 here is CASSPPSIAKNIQYF. CDR3 DNA: TGTGCCAGCTCACCTCCAAGTATAGCCAAAAACATTCAGTACTTC.

J is TRBJ2-1 and V is TRBV7-9; TRBD2 matches at 7 bases. Per the germline V gene, CDR1 is SEHNR and CDR2 is FQNEAQ (reference sequence). Losses at the gene ends were 4 bases for V and 4 bases for J; bases not matched to a gene: 13. This CDR3 comprises 17 residues. CDR3 region: CASSSHGGGGGYNEQFF. The CDR3 nucleotides read TGTGCCAGCAGCTCTCATGGGGGTGGCGGGGGATACAATGAGCAGTTCTTC.

The chain has TRBV18 and TRBJ1-4; 7 bases line up with TRBD1. The V gene's germline CDR1 is KGHSH and CDR2 LQKENI. The CDR3 is 14 residues long. V trimming: 6 bases; J trimming: 4 bases; junction bases outside the gene matches: 5. CDR3 loop: CASSTAGGNEKLFF. CDR3 in DNA: TGTGCCAGCTCGACAGCAGGGGGTAATGAAAAACTGTTTTTT. Full variable domain (missing parts from reference TRBV18 and TRBJ1-4): NAGVMQNPRHLVRRRGQEARLRCSPMKGHSHVYWYRQLPEEGLKFMVYLQKENIIDESGMPKERFSAEFPKEGPSILRIQQVVRGDSAAYFCASSTAGGNEKLFFGSGTQLSVL.

The V and J genes are TRBV10-2 and TRBJ1-1, with D perhaps matching TRBD1 (5 bases). Germline-derived CDR1 and CDR2 are WSHSY and SAAADI. The CDR3 is made up of 11 amino acids. V was trimmed by 4 bases and J by 7 bases, leaving 7 bases between them. The CDR3 here is CASSGGSEAFF. CDR3 bases: TGCGCCAGCAGTGGGGGCAGTGAAGCTTTCTTT.

The chain recombines TRBV10-2 with TRBJ2-3, with 11 bases matching TRBD2. CDR1 is WSHSY and CDR2 is SAAADI in the germline V gene. Trimming cost V 7 bases and J 5 bases; bases outside gene matches: 8. The length of the CDR3 is 15 residues. As DNA, the CDR3 is TGCGCCAGCACCTTAGCGGGAGGGCCGAAAGATACGCAGTATTTT. This encodes CASTLAGGPKDTQYF.

The V and J genes are TRBV19 and TRBJ1-2, with D possibly TRBD1 on 5 matching bases. Germline values: CDR1 LNHDA, CDR2 SQIVND (reference sequence). Trimming shortened V by 5 bases and J by 4 bases, and 17 bases separated the two germline ends. This CDR3 contains 15 residues. The CDR3 protein is CASSVSGTRGYGYTF. DNA of the CDR3: TGTGCCAGTAGTGTCTCCGGGACGAGGGGCTATGGCTACACCTTC.

The chain has TRBV30 and TRBJ2-2, with a weak D call TRBD1 (5 bases). V was pared by 3 bases and J by 4 bases, with 15 bases between. The length of the CDR3 is 15 residues. In germline, CDR1 is GTSNPN, CDR2 SVGIG (reference sequence). The CDR3: CAWSHVTAPTGELFF. Here the CDR3 DNA reads TGTGCCTGGAGCCACGTGACAGCCCCCACCGGGGAGCTGTTTTTT. Based on the CDR3 plus reference TRBV30 and TRBJ2-2, the full variable domain is SQTIHQWPATLVQPVGSPLSLECTVEGTSNPNLYWYRQAAGRGLQLLFYSVGIGQISSEVPQNLSASRPQDRQFILSSKKLLLSDSGFYLCAWSHVTAPTGELFFGEGSRLTVL.